This TCR beta chain was observed in a study of T cell repertoires and HLA-DP antigens. Study as a whole: One alloantigen had around ten groove amino acid differences from self, the other one. DNA input averaged around 200 ng in sorted CD137+CD4+ and around 1.2 ug in pre-culture CD4+. Notes on the study in general: Sorted CD137+ clonality was 0.35 to 0.45 for both alloantigens, versus approximately 0.04 pre-culture.

Amplification used primers for 54 TRBV and 13 TRBJ segments. Profiled with immunoSEQ multiplex PCR; TCRdb holds only in-frame clones, not every one. The sample records approximately 110,000 clones, roughly 92% being singletons. The table lists this clone with a count of one. Its matching antigen is unknown. From germline, CDR1 is WNHNN and CDR2 SYGVQD (reference sequence). V lost 5 bases and J lost 4, with 14 bases in between. The CDR3 is 14 residues long. The sample comprised CD4+ T cells from PBMCs. The rearrangement links TRBV10-1 to TRBJ2-5; the D gene could be TRBD1 or TRBD2 (6 bases each). The clonotype originates from a woman between 18 and 30 years old in good health and CMV-seronegative. CDR3 DNA sequence: TGCGCCAGCAGTCGGACAGCGCGGGGAGAGACCCAGTACTTC. Translated, it gives CASSRTARGETQYF.